The 7 T cell receptor beta chains reported below all come from one sample, sequenced in a study of CD8+ T cells in alopecia areata. RNA was extracted and reverse transcribed into cDNA as the sequencing template. Some clones are missing from TCRdb's copy, which holds only in-frame ones; the method was immunoSEQ multiplex PCR. The sample includes over 150,000 clones, about 60% of them seen just once. Treatment here: oral pan-JAK inhibitor, 5-10 mg twice daily. Material: CD4+ T cells sorted from blood, obtained at week 4, from a patient treated with tofacitinib. The origin of the receptors is a human donor with alopecia areata.

This rearrangement joins TRBV29-1 to TRBJ1-2; the match to TRBD1 covers 9 bases. V lost 1 base and J lost 8; bases outside the gene matches: 5. This CDR3 spans 13 amino acids. Germline V gene lookup returns CDR1 SQVTM and CDR2 ANQGSEA. The CDR3: CSVEVPDRGGYTF. CDR3 coding DNA: TGCAGCGTTGAAGTCCCGGACAGGGGCGGCTACACCTTC. The full variable domain, rest sourced from reference TRBV29-1 and TRBJ1-2, is SAVISQKPSRDICQRGTSLTIQCQVDSQVTMMFWYRQQPGQSLTLIATANQGSEATYESGFVIDKFPISRPNLTFSTLTVSNMSPEDSSIYLCSVEVPDRGGYTFGSGTRLTVV.

There are a few counts of this clone. The chain employs TRBV4-1 and TRBJ2-7; 7 bases line up with TRBD2. Germline V lookup: CDR1 MGHRA, CDR2 YSYEKL. The ends lost 0 bases at V and 5 bases at J; junction bases unmatched: 4. The CDR3 has 14 amino acids. Here the CDR3 DNA reads TGCGCCAGCAGCCAAGAGGGACTATTTAACGAGCAGTACTTC. Its protein is CASSQEGLFNEQYF.

This chain joins TRBV15 and TRBJ2-2; unclear D gene. The CDR3 loop spans 14 amino acids. With 1 base removed from V and 5 bases from J, the gap between germline ends came to 8 bases. Per the germline V gene, CDR1 is LNHNV and CDR2 is YYDKDF (reference sequence). The CDR3 here is CATSRGATTGELFF. The CDR3, as DNA: TGTGCCACCAGCAGAGGGGCGACAACCGGGGAGCTGTTTTTT.

This clone was recorded a few times. The rearrangement joins TRBV7-2 to TRBJ2-3; D call uncertain. CDR1 and CDR2 from the germline V gene are SGHTA and FQGNSA. The ends were cut back, 1 base at V and 6 bases at J, with 11 bases in the middle. The CDR3 has 14 residues. CDR3 loop: CASSLDLGSDTQYF. The CDR3 coding sequence is TGTGCCAGCAGCTTAGATCTAGGGTCGGATACGCAGTATTTT. The full variable domain, in which reference TRBV7-2 and TRBJ2-3 provide the parts outside the CDR3, is GAGVSQSPSNKVTEKGKDVELRCDPISGHTALYWYRQSLGQGLEFLIYFQGNSAPDKSGLPSDRFSAERTGGSVSTLTIQRTQQEDSAVYLCASSLDLGSDTQYFGPGTRLTVL.

This chain connects TRBV10-2 to TRBJ2-2; TRBD2 matches 9 bases. The CDR3 consists of 16 residues. Germline lookup yields CDR1 WSHSY and CDR2 SAAADI. V lost 4 bases to trimming and J lost 2 bases; unmatched junction nucleotides: 5. Here the CDR3 reads CASSVRLAGNTGELFF. CDR3 sequence (DNA): TGCGCCAGCAGTGTCCGGCTAGCGGGAAACACCGGGGAGCTGTTTTTT.

This clone appeared a few times. The rearrangement links TRBV29-1 to TRBJ1-2, with D possibly being TRBD1 (5 bases). This CDR3 contains 10 residues. The germline V and J ends were trimmed by 4 bases and 6 bases, with 6 bases remaining between them. Germline values: CDR1 SQVTM, CDR2 ANQGSEA. CDR3 residues: CSVARDGYTF. The CDR3, as DNA: TGCAGCGTTGCCAGGGATGGCTACACCTTC.

This clone showed up just a few times. The V and J genes are TRBV4-3 and TRBJ2-3; 7 bases align to TRBD2. Germline V CDR1 and CDR2: LGHNA, YSLEER. Trimming removed 4 bases from V and 5 bases from J; junction bases left unmatched: 6. CDR3 length equals 14 residues. CDR3 protein: CASSRSGGGDTQYF. CDR3 nucleotide sequence: TGCGCCAGCAGCCGGTCGGGAGGCGGAGATACGCAGTATTTT.